Described below is a single T cell receptor (beta chain) sequence and its context. The sample comes from a study of shared clonotypes between healthy human individuals. Sequenced by immunoSEQ multiplex PCR; TCRdb stores in-frame clones only, minus some. Of around 1 million clones in the sample, roughly 72% are singletons; the top ten hold around 1.5%. Input material: memory CD4+ T cells sorted from blood. Subset denoted: CD45RA-negative fraction. The origin of this receptor is a man aged 18 to 29 in good health.

CDR3 coding DNA: TGTGCCAGCAGTCGCGACCGGACTGCTGTGCAGTACTTC. This translates into CASSRDRTAVQYF. V and J are TRBV2 and TRBJ2-7; weak D call: TRBD2 (5 bases). CDR3 length equals 13 residues. Trimming removed 5 bases at V and 9 bases at J, with 17 bases between. CDR1 and CDR2 from the germline V gene are SNHLY and FYNNEI.